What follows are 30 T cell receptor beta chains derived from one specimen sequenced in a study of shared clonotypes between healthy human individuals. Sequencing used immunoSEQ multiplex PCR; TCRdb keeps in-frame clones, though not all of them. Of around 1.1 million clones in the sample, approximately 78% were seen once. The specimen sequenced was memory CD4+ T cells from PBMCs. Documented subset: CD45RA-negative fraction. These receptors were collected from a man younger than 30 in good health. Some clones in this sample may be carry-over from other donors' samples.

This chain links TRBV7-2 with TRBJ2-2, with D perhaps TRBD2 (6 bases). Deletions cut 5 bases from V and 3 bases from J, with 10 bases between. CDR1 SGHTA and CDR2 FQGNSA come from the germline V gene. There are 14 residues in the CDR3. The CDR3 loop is CASSPSSDTGELFF. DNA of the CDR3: TGTGCCAGCAGCCCCTCTAGCGACACCGGGGAGCTGTTTTTT.

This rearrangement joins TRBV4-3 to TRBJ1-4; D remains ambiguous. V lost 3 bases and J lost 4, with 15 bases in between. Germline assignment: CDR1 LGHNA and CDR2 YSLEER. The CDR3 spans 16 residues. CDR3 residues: CASSHGLGRLNEKLFF. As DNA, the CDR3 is TGCGCCAGCAGCCACGGACTGGGCCGGCTTAATGAAAAACTGTTTTTT.

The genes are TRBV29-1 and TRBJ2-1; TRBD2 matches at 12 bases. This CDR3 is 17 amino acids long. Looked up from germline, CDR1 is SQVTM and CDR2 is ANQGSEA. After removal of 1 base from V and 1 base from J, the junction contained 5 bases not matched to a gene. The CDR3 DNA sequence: TGCAGCGTTGAAGGAGTGGGGACTAGCGGGTCCTACAATGAGCAGTTCTTC. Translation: CSVEGVGTSGSYNEQFF.

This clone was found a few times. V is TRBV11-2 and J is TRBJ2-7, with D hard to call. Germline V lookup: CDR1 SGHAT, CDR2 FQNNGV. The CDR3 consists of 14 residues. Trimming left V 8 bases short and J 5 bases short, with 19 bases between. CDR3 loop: CASGSLSSRDEQYF. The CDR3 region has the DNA TGTGCCAGCGGGTCCCTGTCCTCTCGGGACGAGCAGTACTTC.

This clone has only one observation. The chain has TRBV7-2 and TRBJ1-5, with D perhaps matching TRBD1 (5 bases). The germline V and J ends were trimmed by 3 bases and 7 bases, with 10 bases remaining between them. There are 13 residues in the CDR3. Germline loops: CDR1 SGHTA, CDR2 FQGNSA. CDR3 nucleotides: TGTGCCAGCAGCTTTGACAGTGGACAGCCCCAGCATTTT. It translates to CASSFDSGQPQHF.

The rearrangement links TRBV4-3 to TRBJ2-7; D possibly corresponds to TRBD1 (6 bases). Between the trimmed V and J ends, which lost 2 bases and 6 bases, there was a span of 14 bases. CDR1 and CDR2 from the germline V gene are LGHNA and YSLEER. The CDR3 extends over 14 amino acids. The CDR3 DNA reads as TGCGCCAGCAGCCAACAGACCGGGGACATCGAGCAGTACTTC. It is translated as CASSQQTGDIEQYF.

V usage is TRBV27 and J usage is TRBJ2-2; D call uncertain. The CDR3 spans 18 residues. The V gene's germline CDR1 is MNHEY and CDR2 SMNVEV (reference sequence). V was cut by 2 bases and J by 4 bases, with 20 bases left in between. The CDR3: CASSLVGQTHTVTGELFF. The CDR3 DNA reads TGTGCCAGCAGTTTAGTTGGGCAGACGCATACAGTCACCGGGGAGCTGTTTTTT.

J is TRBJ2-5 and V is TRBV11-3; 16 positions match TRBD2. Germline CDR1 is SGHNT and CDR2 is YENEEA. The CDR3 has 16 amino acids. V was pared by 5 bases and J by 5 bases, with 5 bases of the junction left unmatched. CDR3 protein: CASSLGLAGGLETQYF. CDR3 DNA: TGTGCCAGCAGCCTGGGACTAGCGGGAGGGTTGGAGACCCAGTACTTC. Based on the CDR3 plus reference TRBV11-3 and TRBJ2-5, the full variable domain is EAGVVQSPRYKIIEKKQPVAFWCNPISGHNTLYWYLQNLGQGPELLIRYENEEAVDDSQLPKDRFSAERLKGVDSTLKIQPAELGDSAVYLCASSLGLAGGLETQYFGPGTRLLVL.

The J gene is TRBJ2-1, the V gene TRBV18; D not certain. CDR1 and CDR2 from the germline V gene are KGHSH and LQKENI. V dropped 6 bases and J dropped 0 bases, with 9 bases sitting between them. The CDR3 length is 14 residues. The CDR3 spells CASSAQRSYNEQFF. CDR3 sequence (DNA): TGTGCCAGCTCGGCACAGCGCTCCTACAATGAGCAGTTCTTC.

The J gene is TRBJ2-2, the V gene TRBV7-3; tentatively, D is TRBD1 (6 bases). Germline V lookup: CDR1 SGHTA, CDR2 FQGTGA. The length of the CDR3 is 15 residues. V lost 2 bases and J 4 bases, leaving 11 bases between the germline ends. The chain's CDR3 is CASSLRTGSTGELFF. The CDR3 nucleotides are TGTGCCAGCAGCTTACGCACAGGGAGCACCGGGGAGCTGTTTTTT.

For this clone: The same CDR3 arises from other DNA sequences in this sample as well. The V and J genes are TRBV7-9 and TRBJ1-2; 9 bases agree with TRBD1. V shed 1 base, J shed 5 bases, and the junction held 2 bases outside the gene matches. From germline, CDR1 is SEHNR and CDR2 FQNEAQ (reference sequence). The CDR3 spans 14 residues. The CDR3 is CASSLGGQGYGYTF. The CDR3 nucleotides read TGTGCCAGCAGCTTAGGCGGACAGGGGTATGGCTACACCTTC.

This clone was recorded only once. The CDR3 loop is CASSDQGARIANEQFF. The CDR3 region has the DNA TGTGCCAGCAGCGATCAGGGGGCGAGGATCGCCAATGAGCAGTTCTTC. This chain joins TRBV7-8 and TRBJ2-1; 8 bases match TRBD1. Germline-derived CDR1 and CDR2 are SGHVS and FQNEAQ. The CDR3 runs 16 residues. V shed 5 bases and J 6 bases; nucleotides not matched to a gene: 12.

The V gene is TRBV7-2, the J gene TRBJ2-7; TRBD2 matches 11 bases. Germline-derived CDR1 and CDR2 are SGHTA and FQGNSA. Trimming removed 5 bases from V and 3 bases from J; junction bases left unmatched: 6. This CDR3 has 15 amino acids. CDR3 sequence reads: CASSNTGTSGYEQYF. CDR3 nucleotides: TGTGCCAGCAGCAATACCGGGACTAGCGGCTACGAGCAGTACTTC.

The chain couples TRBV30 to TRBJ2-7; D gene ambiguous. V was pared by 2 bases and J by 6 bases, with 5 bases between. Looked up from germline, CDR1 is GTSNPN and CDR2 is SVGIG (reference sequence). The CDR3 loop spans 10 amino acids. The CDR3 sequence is CAWSSGEQYF. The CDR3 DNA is TGTGCCTGGAGTTCCGGCGAGCAGTACTTC.

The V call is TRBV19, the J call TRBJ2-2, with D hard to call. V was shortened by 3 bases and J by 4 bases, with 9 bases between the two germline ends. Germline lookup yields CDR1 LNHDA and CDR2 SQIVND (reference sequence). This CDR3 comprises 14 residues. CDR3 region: CASSIGPTTGELFF. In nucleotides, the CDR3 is TGTGCCAGTAGTATTGGACCTACCACCGGGGAGCTGTTTTTT.

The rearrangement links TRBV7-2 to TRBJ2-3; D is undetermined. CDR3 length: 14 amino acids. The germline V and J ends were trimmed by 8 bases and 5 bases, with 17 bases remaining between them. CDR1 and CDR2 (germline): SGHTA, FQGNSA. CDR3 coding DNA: TGTGCCAGCCTCAGAGTGCCATCGGGAGATACGCAGTATTTT. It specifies CASLRVPSGDTQYF.

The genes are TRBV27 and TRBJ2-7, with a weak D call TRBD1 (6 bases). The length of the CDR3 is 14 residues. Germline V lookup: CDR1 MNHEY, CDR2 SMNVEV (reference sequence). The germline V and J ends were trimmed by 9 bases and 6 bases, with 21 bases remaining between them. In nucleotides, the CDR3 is TGTGCCAGTTCGTGGGCAGGGGCACCATCCGAGCAGTACTTC. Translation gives CASSWAGAPSEQYF.

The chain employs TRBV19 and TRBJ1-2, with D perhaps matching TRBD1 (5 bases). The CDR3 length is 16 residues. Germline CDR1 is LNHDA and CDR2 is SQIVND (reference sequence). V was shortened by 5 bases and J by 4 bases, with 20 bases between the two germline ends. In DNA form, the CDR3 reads TGTGCCAGTAGTTCCCCCCCGGGGCTTGTGGGCTATGGCTACACCTTC. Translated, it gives CASSSPPGLVGYGYTF.

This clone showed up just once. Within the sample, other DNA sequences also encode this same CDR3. In nucleotides, the CDR3 is TGTGCCAGCCGGGCGAGCAATCAGCCCCAGCATTTT. It encodes CASRASNQPQHF. V gene TRBV28 combines with J gene TRBJ1-5, with D uncertain. V gave up 8 bases and J gave up 1 base, with 6 bases separating them. This CDR3 region has 12 residues. In germline, CDR1 is MDHEN, CDR2 SYDVKM.

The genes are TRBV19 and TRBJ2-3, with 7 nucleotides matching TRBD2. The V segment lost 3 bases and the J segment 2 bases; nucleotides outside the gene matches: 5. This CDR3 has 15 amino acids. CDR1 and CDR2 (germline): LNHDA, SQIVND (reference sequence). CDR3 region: CASSIGSGATDTQYF. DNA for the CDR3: TGTGCCAGTAGTATTGGGAGCGGGGCCACAGATACGCAGTATTTT.

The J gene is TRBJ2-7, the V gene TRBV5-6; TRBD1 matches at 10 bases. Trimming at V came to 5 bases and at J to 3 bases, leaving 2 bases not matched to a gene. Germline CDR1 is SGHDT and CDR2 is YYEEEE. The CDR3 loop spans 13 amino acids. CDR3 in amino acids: CASSRDRGYEQYF. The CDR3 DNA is TGTGCCAGCAGTAGGGACAGGGGCTACGAGCAGTACTTC.

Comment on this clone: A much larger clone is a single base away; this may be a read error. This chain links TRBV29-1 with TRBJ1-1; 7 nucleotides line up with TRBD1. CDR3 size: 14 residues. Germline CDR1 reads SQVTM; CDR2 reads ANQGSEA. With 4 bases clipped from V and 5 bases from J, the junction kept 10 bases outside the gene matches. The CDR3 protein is CSVGRGGAGTEAFF. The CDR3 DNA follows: TGCAGCGTTGGTAGAGGGGGCGCGGGGACTGAAGCTTTCTTT.

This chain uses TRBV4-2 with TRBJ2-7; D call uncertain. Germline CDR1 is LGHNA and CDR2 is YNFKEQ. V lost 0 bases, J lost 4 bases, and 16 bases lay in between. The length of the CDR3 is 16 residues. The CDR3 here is CASSQEEGPGLYEQYF. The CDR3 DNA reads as TGTGCCAGCAGCCAAGAAGAAGGACCGGGTTTATACGAGCAGTACTTC.

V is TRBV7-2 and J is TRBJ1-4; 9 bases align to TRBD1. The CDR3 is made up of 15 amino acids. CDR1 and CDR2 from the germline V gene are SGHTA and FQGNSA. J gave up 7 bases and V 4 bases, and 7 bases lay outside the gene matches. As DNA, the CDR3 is TGTGCCAGCAGCTCACAGGGGGCGGCTGGTGAAAAACTGTTTTTT. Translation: CASSSQGAAGEKLFF.

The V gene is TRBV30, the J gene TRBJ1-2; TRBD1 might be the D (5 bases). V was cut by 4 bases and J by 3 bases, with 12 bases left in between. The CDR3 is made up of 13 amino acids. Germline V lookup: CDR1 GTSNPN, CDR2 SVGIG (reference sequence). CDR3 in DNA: TGTGCCTGGACTGGGGGGTTAGACTATGGCTACACCTTC. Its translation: CAWTGGLDYGYTF. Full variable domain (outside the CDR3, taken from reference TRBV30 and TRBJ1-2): SQTIHQWPATLVQPVGSPLSLECTVEGTSNPNLYWYRQAAGRGLQLLFYSVGIGQISSEVPQNLSASRPQDRQFILSSKKLLLSDSGFYLCAWTGGLDYGYTFGSGTRLTVV.

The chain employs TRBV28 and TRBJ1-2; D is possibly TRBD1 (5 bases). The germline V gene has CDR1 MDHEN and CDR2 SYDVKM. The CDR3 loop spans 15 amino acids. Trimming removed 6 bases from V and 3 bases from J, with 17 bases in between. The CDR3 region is CASRNTAGPDYGYTF. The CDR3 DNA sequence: TGTGCCAGCAGAAACACAGCGGGGCCCGACTATGGCTACACCTTC.

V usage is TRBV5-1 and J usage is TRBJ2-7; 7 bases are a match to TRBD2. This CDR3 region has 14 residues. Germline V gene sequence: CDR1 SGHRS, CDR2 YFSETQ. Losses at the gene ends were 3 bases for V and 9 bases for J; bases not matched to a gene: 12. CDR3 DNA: TGCGCCAGCAGCTCGAGTGGGACTACCGGGAGGCAGTACTTC. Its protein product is CASSSSGTTGRQYF. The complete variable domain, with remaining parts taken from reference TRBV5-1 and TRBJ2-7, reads KAGVTQTPRYLIKTRGQQVTLSCSPISGHRSVSWYQQTPGQGLQFLFEYFSETQRNKGNFPGRFSGRQFSNSRSEMNVSTLELGDSALYLCASSSSGTTGRQYFGPGTRLTVT.

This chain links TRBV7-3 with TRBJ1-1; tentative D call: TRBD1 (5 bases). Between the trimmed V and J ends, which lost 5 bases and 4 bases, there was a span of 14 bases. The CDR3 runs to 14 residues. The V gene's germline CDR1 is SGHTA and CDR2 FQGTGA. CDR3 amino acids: CASSEQLGGTEAFF. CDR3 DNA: TGTGCCAGCAGCGAACAGCTCGGGGGCACTGAAGCTTTCTTT.

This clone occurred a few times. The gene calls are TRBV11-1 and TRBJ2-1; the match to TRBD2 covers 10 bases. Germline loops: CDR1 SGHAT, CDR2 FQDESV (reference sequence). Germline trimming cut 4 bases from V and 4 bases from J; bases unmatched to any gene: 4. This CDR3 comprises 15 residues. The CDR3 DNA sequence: TGTGCCAGCAGCTGGACTAGCGGCTCATACAATGAGCAGTTCTTC. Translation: CASSWTSGSYNEQFF. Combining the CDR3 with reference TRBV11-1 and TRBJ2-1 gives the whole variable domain EAEVAQSPRYKITEKSQAVAFWCDPISGHATLYWYRQILGQGPELLVQFQDESVVDDSQLPKDRFSAERLKGVDSTLKIQPAELGDSAMYLCASSWTSGSYNEQFFGPGTRLTVL.

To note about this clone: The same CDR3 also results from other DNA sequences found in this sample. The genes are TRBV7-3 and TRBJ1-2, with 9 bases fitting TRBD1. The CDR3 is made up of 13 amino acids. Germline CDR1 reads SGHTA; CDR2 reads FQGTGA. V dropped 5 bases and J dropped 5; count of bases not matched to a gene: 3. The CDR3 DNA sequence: TGTGCCAGCAGCCCGGGGACAGGGTATGGCTACACCTTC. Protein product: CASSPGTGYGYTF.